This TCR beta chain appears in the sequencing data of a study of Ad26.COV2.S vaccination and SARS-CoV-2 variants. The assay was immunoSEQ multiplex PCR, and TCRdb's table has in-frame clones only and misses some. The sample consists of nearly 95,000 clones, 82% of them appearing once. Whole-study results and caveats: Recipients given vaccine exceeded placebo recipients in spike-specific TCR breadth. Measurement of non-spike TCR breadth gave similar results in vaccine and placebo recipients.

Comment on this clone: The target antigen is unknown.

Specimen: peripheral blood, collected after recovery from COVID-19. This TCR was sampled from a human donor who had recovered from COVID-19.

CDR3 sequence (DNA): TGTGCCAGCAGTCCCAGGGGGCTTCACGACTATGGCTACACCTTC. Its translation is CASSPRGLHDYGYTF. The chain combines TRBV28 with TRBJ1-2; 8 bases are shared with TRBD1. This CDR3 is built from 15 residues. CDR1 MDHEN and CDR2 SYDVKM come from the germline V gene. Trimming cost V 5 bases and J 3 bases; bases outside gene matches: 8.